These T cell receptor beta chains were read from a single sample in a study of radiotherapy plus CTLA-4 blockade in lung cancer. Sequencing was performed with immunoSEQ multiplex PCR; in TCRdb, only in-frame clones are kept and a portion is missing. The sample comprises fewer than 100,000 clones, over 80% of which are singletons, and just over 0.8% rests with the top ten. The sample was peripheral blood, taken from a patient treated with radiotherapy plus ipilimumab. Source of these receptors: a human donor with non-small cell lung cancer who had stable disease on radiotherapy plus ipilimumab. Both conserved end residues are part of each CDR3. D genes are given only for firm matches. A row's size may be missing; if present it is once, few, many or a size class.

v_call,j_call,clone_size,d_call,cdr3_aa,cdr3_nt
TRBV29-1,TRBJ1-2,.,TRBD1,CSVDRGPYGYTF,TGCAGCGTGGACAGGGGGCCCTATGGCTACACCTTC
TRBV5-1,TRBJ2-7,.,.,CASSLVASGPPYEQYF,TGCGCCAGCAGCTTGGTAGCGTCAGGGCCGCCCTACGAGCAGTACTTC
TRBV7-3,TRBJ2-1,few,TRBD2,CASSRTSGNSDEQFF,TGTGCCAGCAGCCGGACTAGCGGGAATTCGGATGAGCAGTTCTTC
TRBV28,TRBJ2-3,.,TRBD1,CASSCKGADHTDTQYF,TGTGCCAGCAGCTGCAAGGGGGCGGATCACACAGATACGCAGTATTTT
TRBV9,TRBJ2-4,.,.,CASSAKGGDIQYF,TGTGCCAGCAGCGCAAAAGGGGGTGACATTCAGTACTTC
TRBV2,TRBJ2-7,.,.,CASSVSDYEQYF,TGTGCCAGCAGTGTTTCAGACTACGAGCAGTACTTC
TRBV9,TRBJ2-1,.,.,CASSVGTAGNEQFF,TGTGCCAGCAGCGTAGGGACGGCCGGCAATGAGCAGTTCTTC
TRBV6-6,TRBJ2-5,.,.,CASSYSSGRLQETQYF,TGTGCCAGCAGTTACTCGAGCGGCCGACTCCAAGAGACCCAGTACTTC
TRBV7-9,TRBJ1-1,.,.,CASSPSAGTEAFF,TGTGCCAGCAGCCCCTCAGCGGGCACTGAAGCTTTCTTT
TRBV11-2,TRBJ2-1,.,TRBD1,CASSRGTGTHNEQFF,TGTGCCAGCAGCCGCGGGACAGGGACCCACAATGAGCAGTTCTTC
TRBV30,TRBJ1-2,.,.,CAWSKGGGYGYTF,TGTGCCTGGAGTAAGGGGGGCGGCTATGGCTACACCTTC
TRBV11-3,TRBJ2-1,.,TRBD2,CASSPAGRGGGIRSYNEQFF,TGTGCCAGCAGCCCTGCGGGGCGGGGGGGCGGTATAAGGTCCTACAATGAGCAGTTCTTC
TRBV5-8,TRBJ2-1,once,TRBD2,CASSLAPGRIMEQFF,TGTGCCAGCAGCTTGGCCCCCGGGAGGATAATGGAGCAGTTCTTC
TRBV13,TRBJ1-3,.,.,CASSSAKTPAAGNTIYF,TGTGCCAGCAGCTCGGCTAAGACACCCGCCGCGGGGAACACCATATATTTT
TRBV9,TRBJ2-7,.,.,CASTRDTGGEQYF,TGTGCCAGCACCAGGGACACCGGGGGGGAGCAGTACTTC
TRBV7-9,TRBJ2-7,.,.,CASSPKRSPRDSSYEQYF,TGTGCCAGCAGCCCCAAAAGGTCCCCGCGGGACAGCTCCTACGAGCAGTACTTC
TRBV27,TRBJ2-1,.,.,CASSLSAAGSNEQFF,TGTGCCAGCAGTTTATCGGCGGCGGGGTCCAATGAGCAGTTCTTC
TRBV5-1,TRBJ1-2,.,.,CASGEQGNYGYTF,TGCGCCAGCGGTGAACAGGGTAACTATGGCTACACCTTC
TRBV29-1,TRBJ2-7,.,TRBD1,CSVEKGQGLYEQYF,TGCAGCGTAGAAAAGGGACAGGGGCTCTACGAGCAGTACTTC
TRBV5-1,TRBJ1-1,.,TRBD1,CASSWGQGTEAFF,TGCGCCAGCAGCTGGGGACAGGGCACTGAAGCTTTCTTT
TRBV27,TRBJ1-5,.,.,CASSLFGQGRNQPQHF,TGTGCCAGCAGTTTATTCGGCCAGGGTCGGAATCAGCCCCAGCATTTT
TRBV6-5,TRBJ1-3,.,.,CASSYRQVGNTIYF,TGTGCCAGCAGTTACCGGCAGGTTGGAAACACCATATATTTT
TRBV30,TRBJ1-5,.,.,CAWTQGRSQPQHF,TGTGCCTGGACACAGGGTCGGAGTCAGCCCCAGCATTTT
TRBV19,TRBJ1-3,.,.,CASMQTGHPGNTIYF,TGTGCCAGTATGCAGACAGGCCATCCTGGAAACACCATATATTTT
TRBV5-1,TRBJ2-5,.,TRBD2,CASSLGLAAMETQYF,TGCGCCAGCAGCTTGGGACTAGCGGCAATGGAGACCCAGTACTTC
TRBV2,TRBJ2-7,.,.,CASSATYEQYF,TGTGCCAGCAGTGCTACCTACGAGCAGTACTTC
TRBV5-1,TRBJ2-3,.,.,CASSAAVAQADTQYF,TGCGCCAGCAGCGCCGCAGTCGCTCAGGCAGATACGCAGTATTTT
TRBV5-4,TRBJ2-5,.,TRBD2,CASSQTSGMEETQYF,TGTGCCAGCAGCCAAACTAGCGGGATGGAAGAGACCCAGTACTTC
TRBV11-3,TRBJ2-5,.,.,CASSLEGSRGTQYF,TGTGCCAGCAGCTTAGAGGGGTCGAGAGGGACCCAGTACTTC
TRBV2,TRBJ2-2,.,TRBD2,CASKARLAITGELFF,TGTGCCAGCAAGGCCCGACTAGCGATCACCGGGGAGCTGTTTTTT
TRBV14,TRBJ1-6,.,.,CASSQTDSSNSPLHF,TGTGCCAGCAGCCAAACTGACAGCAGTAATTCACCCCTCCACTTT
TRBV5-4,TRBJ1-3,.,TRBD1,CASSLIGGEAGNTIYF,TGTGCCAGCAGCTTAATAGGGGGCGAAGCTGGAAACACCATATATTTT
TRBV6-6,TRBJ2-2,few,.,CASSSGSLSGELFF,TGTGCCAGCAGTTCCGGGTCCCTATCCGGGGAGCTGTTTTTT
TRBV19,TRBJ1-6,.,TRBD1,CASSPTFGQGRNSPLHF,TGTGCCAGTAGTCCTACATTCGGACAGGGGAGGAATTCACCCCTCCACTTT